This is a list of T cell receptor beta chains from one sample in a study of OX40 agonist ivuxolimab in advanced cancers. Using immunoSEQ multiplex PCR, the repertoire was profiled, and TCRdb retains in-frame clones only, with some absent. The sample holds some 80,000 clones, over 85% seen once. Sequences were derived from CD4+ or CD8+ T cells sorted from blood, sampled in a trial of the OX40 agonist ivuxolimab. These TCRs come from an adult with an advanced solid tumor such as melanoma, head and neck, liver or kidney cancer. CDR3s include the opening cysteine and the closing phenylalanine or tryptophan. A D gene is named only where the DNA matches it firmly. Where a row states a size, it is once, few, many or the class of an expanded clone; other rows omit it.

size: NA; J: TRBJ2-1; D: TRBD2; V: TRBV30; CDR3: CAWSPGTRVIF; DNA: TGTGCCTGGAGCCCTGGGACTAGGGTGATCTTC
size: NA; J: TRBJ1-1; D: NA; V: TRBV19; CDR3: CASSIAGPRSTEAFF; DNA: TGTGCCAGTAGTATAGCAGGGCCAAGGAGCACTGAAGCTTTCTTT
size: NA; J: TRBJ2-1; D: NA; V: TRBV27; CDR3: CASKTGWGEQFF; DNA: TGTGCCAGCAAAACAGGGTGGGGTGAGCAGTTCTTC
size: NA; J: TRBJ2-1; D: NA; V: TRBV11-3; CDR3: CASSLWAKGNEQFF; DNA: TGTGCCAGCAGCTTGTGGGCGAAAGGAAATGAGCAGTTCTTC
size: NA; J: TRBJ1-2; D: NA; V: TRBV6-5; CDR3: CASRYYSGAPYGYTF; DNA: TGTGCCAGCAGGTATTACAGCGGGGCGCCCTATGGCTACACCTTC
size: once; J: TRBJ2-5; D: NA; V: TRBV7-7; CDR3: CASSYAGTETQYF; DNA: TGTGCTAGCAGCTACGCCGGTACAGAGACCCAGTACTTC
size: once; J: TRBJ2-4; D: NA; V: TRBV10-1; CDR3: CASSESQARDIQYF; DNA: TGCGCCAGCAGTGAGTCCCAGGCCCGAGACATTCAGTACTTC
size: NA; J: TRBJ2-5; D: TRBD2; V: TRBV5-5; CDR3: CASSTGLAGGETQYF; DNA: TGTGCCAGCAGCACGGGACTAGCGGGAGGAGAGACCCAGTACTTC
size: NA; J: TRBJ1-2; D: NA; V: TRBV5-6; CDR3: CASGLGHREGYTF; DNA: TGTGCCAGCGGCTTAGGGCACAGGGAGGGCTACACCTTC
size: NA; J: TRBJ2-7; D: TRBD2; V: TRBV2; CDR3: CASSWLAVGSYEQYF; DNA: TGTGCCAGCAGTTGGCTAGCGGTGGGGTCCTACGAGCAGTACTTC
size: NA; J: TRBJ1-2; D: NA; V: TRBV28; CDR3: CASSFHSGRYGYTF; DNA: TGTGCCAGCAGTTTCCACTCCGGGCGGTACGGCTACACCTTC
size: NA; J: TRBJ2-3; D: TRBD2; V: TRBV19; CDR3: CASSSRTSRDTQYF; DNA: TGTGCCAGTAGTTCTAGGACTAGCAGAGATACGCAGTATTTT
size: NA; J: TRBJ2-7; D: TRBD1; V: TRBV30; CDR3: CAWSRKGAGRAYEQYF; DNA: TGTGCCTGGAGTAGGAAGGGGGCAGGTAGGGCCTACGAGCAGTACTTC
size: NA; J: TRBJ1-2; D: NA; V: TRBV7-9; CDR3: CASSPASYGYTF; DNA: TGTGCCAGCAGCCCAGCCAGCTATGGCTACACCTTC
size: few; J: TRBJ2-3; D: TRBD2; V: TRBV9; CDR3: CASRAGAGTDTQYF; DNA: TGTGCCTCGAGAGCGGGAGCGGGAACAGATACGCAGTATTTT
size: NA; J: TRBJ1-1; D: TRBD1; V: TRBV7-3; CDR3: CASSLQGEGTEAFF; DNA: TGTGCCAGCAGCTTGCAGGGGGAAGGGACTGAAGCTTTCTTT
size: NA; J: TRBJ2-7; D: NA; V: TRBV2; CDR3: CASRGAGKSAEQYF; DNA: TGTGCCAGCAGAGGGGCAGGGAAGTCGGCCGAGCAGTACTTC
size: NA; J: TRBJ1-5; D: NA; V: TRBV6-1; CDR3: CASSEVGVQPQHF; DNA: TGTGCCAGCAGTGAAGTAGGGGTCCAGCCCCAGCATTTT
size: NA; J: TRBJ1-2; D: TRBD1; V: TRBV6-5; CDR3: CASSITGTANYGYTF; DNA: TGTGCCAGCAGTATTACTGGGACAGCTAACTATGGCTACACCTTC
size: NA; J: TRBJ2-2; D: NA; V: TRBV5-1; CDR3: CASRPSAGDTGELFF; DNA: TGCGCCTCCCGCCCCTCGGCAGGGGACACCGGGGAGCTGTTTTTT
size: NA; J: TRBJ2-7; D: TRBD2; V: TRBV5-4; CDR3: CASNPGGGSYEQYF; DNA: TGTGCCAGCAACCCGGGAGGGGGATCCTACGAGCAGTACTTC
size: NA; J: TRBJ2-6; D: NA; V: TRBV28; CDR3: CASSYTGVSGANVLTF; DNA: TGTGCCAGCAGTTATACGGGAGTGTCCGGGGCCAACGTCCTGACTTTC
size: NA; J: TRBJ2-7; D: NA; V: TRBV9; CDR3: CASSKRDWNYEQYF; DNA: TGTGCCAGCAGCAAACGGGACTGGAACTACGAGCAGTACTTC
size: NA; J: TRBJ2-7; D: NA; V: TRBV18; CDR3: CASSTGYPTYEQYF; DNA: TGTGCCAGCTCAACAGGGTATCCTACCTACGAGCAGTACTTC
size: once; J: TRBJ2-1; D: NA; V: TRBV7-8; CDR3: CASSLVPGSFYNEQFF; DNA: TGTGCCAGCAGCTTAGTTCCCGGTTCCTTCTACAATGAGCAGTTCTTC
size: NA; J: TRBJ1-4; D: NA; V: TRBV6-6; CDR3: CASRPGSNEKLFF; DNA: TGTGCCAGCAGGCCGGGCTCCAATGAAAAACTGTTTTTT
size: NA; J: TRBJ1-1; D: TRBD1; V: TRBV27; CDR3: CASSRLTGASNTEAFF; DNA: TGTGCCAGCAGTCGATTGACAGGGGCTTCGAACACTGAAGCTTTCTTT
size: NA; J: TRBJ2-1; D: TRBD2; V: TRBV9; CDR3: CASSVAARTSAYNEQFF; DNA: TGTGCCAGCAGCGTAGCAGCTCGGACTAGCGCTTACAATGAGCAGTTCTTC
size: NA; J: TRBJ1-1; D: TRBD1; V: TRBV19; CDR3: CASSPRGIVDTEAFF; DNA: TGTGCCAGTAGCCCCAGGGGGATTGTAGACACTGAAGCTTTCTTT
size: NA; J: TRBJ2-1; D: NA; V: TRBV29-1; CDR3: CSARIGEQFF; DNA: TGCAGCGCTAGGATCGGTGAGCAGTTCTTC
size: once; J: TRBJ2-5; D: NA; V: TRBV28; CDR3: CASSQQGPKTQYF; DNA: TGTGCCAGCAGTCAACAGGGTCCGAAGACCCAGTACTTC
size: NA; J: TRBJ2-2; D: TRBD2; V: TRBV7-3; CDR3: CASSTQAGGPFGELFF; DNA: TGTGCCAGCAGCACGCAAGCGGGAGGGCCCTTCGGGGAGCTGTTTTTT
size: NA; J: TRBJ2-5; D: NA; V: TRBV5-1; CDR3: CASSATGGETQYF; DNA: TGCGCCAGCAGCGCCACAGGTGGGGAGACCCAGTACTTC
size: NA; J: TRBJ1-4; D: NA; V: TRBV7-8; CDR3: CASSLRSTNEKLFF; DNA: TGTGCCAGCAGCTTAAGATCAACTAATGAAAAACTGTTTTTT
size: NA; J: TRBJ2-4; D: TRBD2; V: TRBV7-2; CDR3: CASSFVPTSGRHLRGIQYF; DNA: TGTGCCAGCAGCTTCGTGCCTACTAGCGGGAGGCATCTTAGGGGCATTCAGTACTTC
size: NA; J: TRBJ2-7; D: TRBD1; V: TRBV5-1; CDR3: CASSPGQGVYEQYF; DNA: TGCGCCAGCAGCCCGGGACAGGGGGTCTACGAGCAGTACTTC
size: once; J: TRBJ2-3; D: NA; V: TRBV7-2; CDR3: CASSLLRDTQYF; DNA: TGTGCCAGCAGCTTACTAAGAGATACGCAGTATTTT
size: NA; J: TRBJ1-3; D: TRBD1; V: TRBV5-1; CDR3: CASSRDRERAIYF; DNA: TGCGCCAGCAGCAGGGACAGGGAAAGAGCCATATATTTT
size: NA; J: TRBJ2-2; D: TRBD2; V: TRBV9; CDR3: CASSSRTSGRTGTGELFF; DNA: TGTGCCAGCAGCTCCCGGACTAGCGGGAGGACCGGCACCGGGGAGCTGTTTTTT
size: NA; J: TRBJ1-3; D: NA; V: TRBV9; CDR3: CASSVGHSGTYSGNTIYF; DNA: TGTGCCAGCAGCGTAGGCCACTCGGGCACGTACTCTGGAAACACCATATATTTT
size: NA; J: TRBJ1-1; D: NA; V: TRBV7-2; CDR3: CASSLRSLRSGTEAFF; DNA: TGTGCCAGCAGCTTACGGTCTTTACGGTCGGGCACTGAAGCTTTCTTT
size: few; J: TRBJ2-7; D: TRBD1; V: TRBV2; CDR3: CASSPPLGGQGSYEQYF; DNA: TGTGCCAGCAGTCCTCCGCTGGGGGGACAGGGCTCCTACGAGCAGTACTTC
size: NA; J: TRBJ2-1; D: TRBD2; V: TRBV7-3; CDR3: CASSLGTSGKNEQFF; DNA: TGTGCCAGCAGCTTAGGGACTAGCGGAAAGAATGAGCAGTTCTTC
size: NA; J: TRBJ2-5; D: NA; V: TRBV5-4; CDR3: CASSLPGPETQYF; DNA: TGTGCCAGCAGCTTGCCGGGTCCGGAGACCCAGTACTTC
size: NA; J: TRBJ2-1; D: NA; V: TRBV6-5; CDR3: CASSYPGDQESEQFF; DNA: TGTGCCAGCAGTTACCCGGGAGACCAGGAGAGTGAGCAGTTCTTC
size: NA; J: TRBJ1-3; D: TRBD1; V: TRBV11-1; CDR3: CASSGTDRDTIYF; DNA: TGTGCCAGCAGTGGGACAGATCGGGACACCATATATTTT
size: NA; J: TRBJ2-7; D: NA; V: TRBV27; CDR3: CASSYLGMRDEYF; DNA: TGTGCCAGCAGTTACTTAGGGATGCGGGACGAGTACTTC
size: NA; J: TRBJ2-1; D: TRBD2; V: TRBV5-4; CDR3: CASSLTSANEQFF; DNA: TGTGCCAGCAGCCTGACTAGCGCCAATGAGCAGTTCTTC
size: once; J: TRBJ1-5; D: NA; V: TRBV2; CDR3: CASNLFGQKNQPQHF; DNA: TGTGCCAGCAATCTCTTTGGACAGAAGAATCAGCCCCAGCATTTT
size: NA; J: TRBJ1-5; D: NA; V: TRBV7-3; CDR3: CASSLWRQGDQPQHF; DNA: TGTGCCAGCAGCTTATGGAGACAAGGGGACCAGCCCCAGCATTTT